Sequencing of this T cell receptor (beta chain) was carried out in a study of cytomegalovirus exposure and HLA in healthy donors. The germline V gene has CDR1 SGHRS and CDR2 YFSETQ. The V and J ends lost 3 bases and 0 bases, in that order; junction bases with no gene match: 1. The length of the CDR3 is 15 residues. Amplification used 60 Vbeta primers and 13 Jbeta primers. The repertoire was sequenced with immunoSEQ multiplex PCR; TCRdb's copy has only in-frame clones and lacks some. This sample has over 110,000 clones; about 80% occur once, and the top ten carry approximately 5.6%. The clonotype originates from a woman between 40 and 50 years old in good health and CMV-seropositive. The gene calls are TRBV5-1 and TRBJ1-1; 11 nucleotides line up with TRBD1. The sample taken for sequencing was PBMCs. DNA of the CDR3: TGCGCCAGCAGCTGGACAGGGGGCTTGAACACTGAAGCTTTCTTT. Translation gives CASSWTGGLNTEAFF.